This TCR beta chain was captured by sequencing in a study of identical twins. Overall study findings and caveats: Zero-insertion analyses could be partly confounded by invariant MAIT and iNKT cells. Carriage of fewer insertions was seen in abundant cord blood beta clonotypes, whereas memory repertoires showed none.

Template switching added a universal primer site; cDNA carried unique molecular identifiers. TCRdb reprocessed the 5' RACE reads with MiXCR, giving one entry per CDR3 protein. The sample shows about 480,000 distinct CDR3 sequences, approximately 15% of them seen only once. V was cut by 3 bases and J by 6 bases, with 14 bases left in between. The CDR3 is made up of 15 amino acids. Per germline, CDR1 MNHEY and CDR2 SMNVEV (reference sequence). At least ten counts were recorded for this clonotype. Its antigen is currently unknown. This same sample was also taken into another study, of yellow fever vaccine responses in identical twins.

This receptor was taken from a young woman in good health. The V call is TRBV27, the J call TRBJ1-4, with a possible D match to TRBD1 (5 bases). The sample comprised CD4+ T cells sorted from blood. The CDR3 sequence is CASSFIGGRDEKLFF. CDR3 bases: TGTGCCAGCAGTTTTATCGGGGGTCGCGATGAAAAACTGTTTTTT.